A selection of T cell receptor beta chains follows, all from one sample in a study of cytomegalovirus exposure and HLA in healthy donors. Assay used: immunoSEQ multiplex PCR; TCRdb lists only in-frame clones, some missing. The sample holds 170,000 or so clones, around 80% seen once. The sequenced sample was PBMCs. The receptors stem from a man in his late teens or twenties in good health and CMV-seronegative. Both conserved end residues are part of each CDR3. Fields, in order: D gene, J gene, clone size, V gene, CDR3 protein, CDR3 DNA. A D gene is named only where the DNA matches it firmly. Expanded clones are given a class, and other clones once, few, many or no size at all.

D: TRBD1; J: TRBJ2-2; size: .; V: TRBV11-3; CDR3: CASSSTGAGELFF; DNA: TGTGCCAGCAGCTCTACAGGGGCCGGGGAGCTGTTTTTT
D: .; J: TRBJ2-3; size: .; V: TRBV6-4; CDR3: CASSVDVASDTQYF; DNA: TGTGCCAGCAGTGTTGATGTGGCTTCAGATACGCAGTATTTT
D: .; J: TRBJ2-7; size: .; V: TRBV9; CDR3: CASSVGTELYEQYF; DNA: TGTGCCAGCAGCGTAGGGACAGAATTATACGAGCAGTACTTC
D: .; J: TRBJ2-7; size: .; V: TRBV6-5; CDR3: CASSYNAGTYEQYF; DNA: TGTGCCAGCAGTTACAACGCAGGAACCTACGAGCAGTACTTC
D: .; J: TRBJ2-2; size: .; V: TRBV7-3; CDR3: CASNHGTREGELFF; DNA: TGTGCCAGCAACCACGGGACTCGAGAAGGGGAGCTGTTTTTT
D: .; J: TRBJ1-1; size: few; V: TRBV7-3; CDR3: CASTLSRGAEAFF; DNA: TGTGCCAGCACTCTAAGCCGGGGGGCTGAAGCTTTCTTT
D: TRBD1; J: TRBJ2-2; size: .; V: TRBV5-4; CDR3: CASSLAFQGADTGELFF; DNA: TGTGCCAGCAGCTTGGCTTTTCAGGGGGCGGACACCGGGGAGCTGTTTTTT
D: TRBD2; J: TRBJ2-2; size: few; V: TRBV11-3; CDR3: CASSSELAGGNTGELFF; DNA: TGTGCCAGCAGCTCAGAACTAGCGGGGGGTAACACCGGGGAGCTGTTTTTT
D: .; J: TRBJ2-1; size: .; V: TRBV5-1; CDR3: CASSLDFASYNEQFF; DNA: TGCGCCAGCAGCTTGGACTTCGCATCCTACAATGAGCAGTTCTTC
D: .; J: TRBJ2-7; size: once; V: TRBV5-1; CDR3: CASSPRTEAHEQYF; DNA: TGCGCCAGCAGCCCCCGGACAGAGGCCCACGAGCAGTACTTC
D: TRBD2; J: TRBJ2-3; size: .; V: TRBV7-8; CDR3: CASSHTLAGETDTQYF; DNA: TGTGCCAGCAGCCACACTCTAGCGGGAGAAACAGATACGCAGTATTTT
D: .; J: TRBJ1-4; size: .; V: TRBV27; CDR3: CASSFTGTNEKLFF; DNA: TGTGCCAGCAGTTTTACAGGGACTAATGAAAAACTGTTTTTT
D: .; J: TRBJ2-2; size: .; V: TRBV11-3; CDR3: CASSLEFSGELFF; DNA: TGTGCCAGCAGCTTAGAATTCTCTGGGGAGCTGTTTTTT
D: TRBD2; J: TRBJ2-7; size: once; V: TRBV30; CDR3: CAWGKLAGRLSYEQYF; DNA: TGTGCCTGGGGAAAGTTAGCGGGGCGACTCTCCTACGAGCAGTACTTC
D: .; J: TRBJ1-1; size: .; V: TRBV11-3; CDR3: CASTSTGGITEAFF; DNA: TGTGCCAGCACCTCGACCGGGGGAATAACTGAAGCTTTCTTT
D: TRBD1; J: TRBJ1-2; size: .; V: TRBV12-5; CDR3: CASGLGSGQRYGYTF; DNA: TGTGCTAGTGGTTTGGGTTCGGGACAGAGGTATGGCTACACCTTC
D: TRBD1; J: TRBJ1-5; size: many; V: TRBV6-1; CDR3: CASSDGQGETQPQHF; DNA: TGTGCCAGCAGTGACGGACAGGGAGAAACTCAGCCCCAGCATTTT
D: TRBD2; J: TRBJ2-1; size: .; V: TRBV10-3; CDR3: CATETSGGGNEQFF; DNA: TGTGCCACGGAGACTAGCGGGGGGGGAAATGAGCAGTTCTTC
D: TRBD1; J: TRBJ2-1; size: .; V: TRBV15; CDR3: CATSREDRRYNEQFF; DNA: TGTGCCACCAGCAGAGAGGACAGGAGATACAATGAGCAGTTCTTC
D: TRBD2; J: TRBJ2-1; size: .; V: TRBV19; CDR3: CASSILPSGSSYNEQFF; DNA: TGTGCCAGTAGTATTCTCCCAAGCGGGAGCTCCTACAATGAGCAGTTCTTC
D: TRBD1; J: TRBJ2-7; size: once; V: TRBV7-8; CDR3: CASSLGRTGTLREQYF; DNA: TGTGCCAGCAGCTTAGGACGGACAGGGACCCTTCGGGAGCAGTACTTC
D: .; J: TRBJ2-3; size: few; V: TRBV25-1; CDR3: CASSEVRGFAQYF; DNA: TGTGCCAGCAGTGAAGTCCGGGGATTTGCGCAGTATTTT
D: TRBD2; J: TRBJ2-7; size: .; V: TRBV4-3; CDR3: CASSRTLAGVYEQYF; DNA: TGCGCCAGCAGCCGTACACTAGCGGGAGTGTACGAGCAGTACTTC
D: .; J: TRBJ1-5; size: .; V: TRBV6-5; CDR3: CASSPRGRPNQPQHF; DNA: TGTGCCAGCAGCCCCCGCGGGCGGCCCAATCAGCCCCAGCATTTT
D: TRBD1; J: TRBJ2-7; size: .; V: TRBV27; CDR3: CASSPGTGNAYSYEQYF; DNA: TGTGCCAGCAGTCCCGGGACAGGGAATGCATACTCCTACGAGCAGTACTTC
D: TRBD1; J: TRBJ2-7; size: .; V: TRBV5-1; CDR3: CASSLFQRGDRAYEQYF; DNA: TGCGCCAGCAGCTTGTTCCAAAGAGGGGACAGAGCCTACGAGCAGTACTTC
D: TRBD2; J: TRBJ2-2; size: .; V: TRBV7-9; CDR3: CASSPRSSTAGGTGELFF; DNA: TGTGCCAGCAGCCCTCGTTCATCCACAGCGGGAGGTACCGGGGAGCTGTTTTTT
D: .; J: TRBJ1-5; size: .; V: TRBV2; CDR3: CASSPYGTYAYSNQPQHF; DNA: TGTGCCAGCAGCCCTTATGGGACATATGCTTATAGCAATCAGCCCCAGCATTTT
D: .; J: TRBJ2-1; size: .; V: TRBV9; CDR3: CASSVGGNHYNEQFF; DNA: TGTGCCAGCAGCGTAGGCGGGAACCACTACAATGAGCAGTTCTTC
D: .; J: TRBJ2-7; size: .; V: TRBV14; CDR3: CASSQGRSYEQYF; DNA: TGTGCCAGCAGCCAAGGTCGGTCCTACGAGCAGTACTTC
D: TRBD2; J: TRBJ2-3; size: .; V: TRBV11-3; CDR3: CASSRAGLAGPSSTDTQYF; DNA: TGTGCCAGCAGCCGGGCGGGACTAGCGGGACCCTCTAGCACAGATACGCAGTATTTT
D: TRBD2; J: TRBJ2-7; size: .; V: TRBV7-9; CDR3: CASTLSGGFYEQYF; DNA: TGTGCCAGTACTCTTAGCGGGGGTTTCTACGAGCAGTACTTC
D: .; J: TRBJ2-7; size: .; V: TRBV27; CDR3: CASSPRTGQGEQYF; DNA: TGTGCCAGCAGTCCCCGGACTGGGCAGGGGGAGCAGTACTTC
D: TRBD1; J: TRBJ1-1; size: once; V: TRBV29-1; CDR3: CSVWDSLNTEAFF; DNA: TGCAGCGTTTGGGACAGCTTGAACACTGAAGCTTTCTTT
D: .; J: TRBJ2-5; size: .; V: TRBV21-1; CDR3: CASSKKGKTSGPETQYF; DNA: TGTGCCAGCAGCAAAAAGGGTAAGACTAGCGGCCCAGAGACCCAGTACTTC
D: TRBD2; J: TRBJ2-3; size: .; V: TRBV9; CDR3: CASSVVGGTQYF; DNA: TGTGCCAGCAGCGTAGTCGGGGGGACGCAGTATTTT
D: TRBD2; J: TRBJ2-7; size: .; V: TRBV7-8; CDR3: CASSLAGLAGGSYEQYF; DNA: TGTGCCAGCAGCTTAGCGGGACTAGCGGGGGGCTCCTACGAGCAGTACTTC
D: .; J: TRBJ2-2; size: .; V: TRBV6-1; CDR3: CASSGDSGHFANTGELFF; DNA: TGTGCCAGCAGTGGAGACAGTGGACACTTCGCGAACACCGGGGAGCTGTTTTTT
D: .; J: TRBJ2-7; size: .; V: TRBV28; CDR3: CASSTGLGEQYF; DNA: TGTGCCAGCAGCACAGGGTTGGGGGAGCAGTACTTC